Below, one T cell receptor beta chain is given with its context. Its target is not known. The sample belongs to a study of shared clonotypes between healthy human individuals. Study-wide points: How much donors shared clonotypes was expected to be affected by sequencing depth. Clonotypes shared by all four donors outscored non-shared clonotypes in generation probability.

Donors were Caucasian adults residing in Nashville, Tennessee, USA. At the deep level, the assay was run. The repertoire was sequenced with immunoSEQ multiplex PCR; TCRdb's copy has only in-frame clones and lacks some. The sample contains fewer than 3 million clones, around 93% of which appear only once. J gave up 4 bases and V 1 base, and 10 bases lay outside the gene matches. Looked up from germline, CDR1 is SGHNT and CDR2 is YYREEE (reference sequence). This CDR3 comprises 17 residues. Specimen: naive CD4+ T cells from PBMCs. Noted subset: CD45RA+ positively selected. The chain has TRBV5-4 and TRBJ2-1; 8 bases are shared with TRBD2. This sequence originates from a man between 18 and 29 years old in good health. Some clones in this sample may be carry-over from other donors' samples. The CDR3 region has the DNA TGTGCCAGCAGCTTGTGGGGACTAGGCGGAGCTTACAATGAGCAGTTCTTC. Residues: CASSLWGLGGAYNEQFF. Complete variable domain (other parts from reference TRBV5-4 and TRBJ2-1): ETGVTQSPTHLIKTRGQQVTLRCSSQSGHNTVSWYQQALGQGPQFIFQYYREEENGRGNFPPRFSGLQFPNYSSELNVNALELDDSALYLCASSLWGLGGAYNEQFFGPGTRLTVL.